The 26 T cell receptor beta chains presented below share a single source sample, sequenced in a study of blood T cell repertoires in COVID-19. Profiling relied on immunoSEQ multiplex PCR, and the TCRdb table lists in-frame clones only, not all of them. The sample lists around 300,000 clones, 85% to 90% seen once, with 2.4% in the top ten. Sequencing was carried out using PBMCs or T cells enriched from blood (not recorded which). The receptors originated from a woman aged 18-29 years who had recovered from COVID-19.

J is TRBJ2-1 and V is TRBV20-1, with 13 bases fitting TRBD2. This CDR3 region has 16 residues. The germline gives CDR1 DFQATT, CDR2 SNEGSKA (reference sequence). Trimming removed 3 bases from V and 5 bases from J; junction bases left unmatched: 7. The CDR3 is CSASRRGLAGHNEQFF. The CDR3 coding sequence is TGCAGTGCTAGTAGACGGGGACTAGCGGGACACAATGAGCAGTTCTTC.

The chain couples TRBV7-2 to TRBJ2-3; a possible D gene is TRBD2 (6 bases). CDR1 and CDR2 (germline): SGHTA, FQGNSA. This CDR3 has 16 residues. Between the trimmed V and J ends, which lost 1 base and 8 bases, there was a span of 19 bases. The CDR3 nucleotides are TGTGCCAGCAGCTTAGTAGTCCTCGGGGGTGACCCTACGCAGTATTTT. Amino acids: CASSLVVLGGDPTQYF.

The rearrangement links TRBV6-6 to TRBJ1-6; perhaps TRBD1 as D (6 bases). CDR3 size: 18 residues. The V end lost 8 bases, the J end lost 1 base, and 21 bases lay between the germline ends. Germline values: CDR1 MNHNY, CDR2 SVGAGI (reference sequence). The CDR3 is CASGRGWTAQSYNSPLHF. In DNA, the CDR3 is TGTGCCAGCGGTCGGGGGTGGACAGCGCAGTCCTATAATTCACCCCTCCACTTT.

The genes are TRBV13 and TRBJ2-4; a weak D match, TRBD2 (6 bases). This CDR3 has 15 residues. V gave up 0 bases and J gave up 1 base, with 7 bases separating them. Germline CDR1 PRHDT, CDR2 FYEKMQ (reference sequence). The CDR3 sequence is CASSLGRGAKNIQYF. The CDR3 DNA is TGTGCCAGCAGCTTAGGCCGGGGGGCCAAAAACATTCAGTACTTC.

This sequence joins TRBV4-1 and TRBJ1-2; TRBD1 matches at 7 bases. V lost 0 bases to trimming and J lost 6 bases; unmatched junction nucleotides: 16. Germline V gene sequence: CDR1 MGHRA, CDR2 YSYEKL. The CDR3 is 18 residues long. The CDR3 DNA follows: TGCGCCAGCAGCCAAGAGGTAACTACAGGGGCGACCCGGGATGGCTACACCTTC. Translation gives CASSQEVTTGATRDGYTF.

J is TRBJ1-2 and V is TRBV6-1; D remains unclear. The germline V and J ends were trimmed by 0 bases and 4 bases, with 3 bases remaining between them. Looked up from germline, CDR1 is MNHNS and CDR2 is SASEGT. The CDR3 has 12 residues. CDR3 nucleotides: TGTGCCAGCAGTGAAGCCCTCTATGGCTACACCTTC. Residues: CASSEALYGYTF.

The V gene is TRBV2, the J gene TRBJ1-4; perhaps TRBD1 as D (5 bases). CDR3 size: 11 residues. In germline, CDR1 is SNHLY, CDR2 FYNNEI. The V end lost 6 bases, the J end lost 8 bases, and 7 bases lay between the germline ends. CDR3 sequence (DNA): TGTGCCAGCAGCGGGGGGGAAAAACTGTTTTTT. It yields the protein CASSGGEKLFF.

The chain couples TRBV27 to TRBJ1-4; 7 bases line up with TRBD1. CDR1 and CDR2 from the germline V gene are MNHEY and SMNVEV (reference sequence). The ends lost 6 bases at V and 1 base at J; junction bases unmatched: 14. The CDR3 spans 18 residues. The CDR3 DNA reads TGTGCCAGCAGCCCAGGCCGGGACAGTGATTTAACTAATGAAAAACTGTTTTTT. This encodes CASSPGRDSDLTNEKLFF.

CDR3 DNA: TGTGCCATCCACACCGGGGGGCGCGGTGGGGAGCTGTTTTTT. Translation gives CAIHTGGRGGELFF. The chain is built from TRBV10-3 and TRBJ2-2, with D possibly being TRBD2 (7 bases). V lost 8 bases to trimming and J lost 8 bases, with 18 bases between them. CDR1 and CDR2 (germline): ENHRY, SYGVKD. The CDR3 extends over 14 amino acids.

The chain joins TRBV5-1 to TRBJ2-5, with TRBD1 matching 9 bases. The V and J ends lost 4 bases and 4 bases, in that order; junction bases with no gene match: 2. Per germline, CDR1 SGHRS and CDR2 YFSETQ. The CDR3 extends over 13 amino acids. CDR3 in amino acids: CASSTQGAETQYF. DNA of the CDR3: TGCGCCAGCAGCACACAGGGGGCAGAGACCCAGTACTTC.

The V call is TRBV2, the J call TRBJ1-2, with 9 nucleotides matching TRBD1. The V and J ends lost 9 bases and 7 bases, in that order; junction bases with no gene match: 9. CDR3 length: 13 residues. Germline values: CDR1 SNHLY, CDR2 FYNNEI. This CDR3 is CASGTGTGFGYTF. For the CDR3, the DNA is TGTGCCAGTGGGACCGGGACAGGGTTTGGCTACACCTTC. The variable domain in full, completed from reference TRBV2 and TRBJ1-2, reads EPEVTQTPSHQVTQMGQEVILRCVPISNHLYFYWYRQILGQKVEFLVSFYNNEISEKSEIFDDQFSVERPDGSNFTLKIRSTKLEDSAMYFCASGTGTGFGYTFGSGTRLTVV.

The chain recombines TRBV14 with TRBJ1-6; 9 nucleotides match TRBD1. V dropped 2 bases and J dropped 10; count of bases not matched to a gene: 3. Germline V gives CDR1 SGHDN, CDR2 FVKESK. The CDR3 sequence is 14 residues long. The CDR3 loop reads CASSQRTGVSPLHF. CDR3 sequence (DNA): TGTGCCAGCAGCCAAAGGACAGGGGTATCACCCCTCCACTTT.

The V and J genes are TRBV27 and TRBJ1-6, with D unresolved. The CDR3 has 15 amino acids. Trimming took off 6 bases at V and 6 bases at J, with 15 bases between the two ends. Germline CDR1 MNHEY, CDR2 SMNVEV (reference sequence). The CDR3 DNA sequence: TGTGCCAGCAGCCAAATAGATACCGTTAATTCACCCCTCCACTTT. It is translated as CASSQIDTVNSPLHF.

This chain links TRBV5-1 with TRBJ2-5; 11 positions agree with TRBD2. Trimming cost V 4 bases and J 5 bases; bases outside gene matches: 4. This CDR3 has 14 residues. Germline loops: CDR1 SGHRS, CDR2 YFSETQ. The CDR3 reads CASSTLAGVETQYF. CDR3 DNA: TGCGCCAGCAGCACACTAGCGGGGGTGGAGACCCAGTACTTC.

This clone was detected a few times. The genes are TRBV2 and TRBJ1-6; perhaps TRBD1 as D (5 bases). Germline loops: CDR1 SNHLY, CDR2 FYNNEI. Trimming removed 7 bases at V and 11 bases at J, with 15 bases between. The CDR3 totals 13 residues. Written as DNA, the CDR3 is TGTGCCAGCAAAAGGGCAGGGCAGACACCCCTCCACTTT. It specifies CASKRAGQTPLHF.

The rearrangement links TRBV30 to TRBJ1-6; no clear D. The germline V gene has CDR1 GTSNPN and CDR2 SVGIG (reference sequence). V dropped 1 base and J dropped 0 bases, with 7 bases sitting between them. There are 15 residues in the CDR3. CDR3: CAWSGGSSYNSPLHF. The CDR3 region has the DNA TGTGCCTGGAGTGGAGGGAGCTCCTATAATTCACCCCTCCACTTT.

This clone was recorded only once. The CDR3 protein is CASTPIGEATDTQYF. DNA of the CDR3: TGTGCCAGCACCCCCATCGGGGAGGCCACAGATACGCAGTATTTT. The rearrangement uses TRBV6-5 and TRBJ2-3; tentative D call: TRBD2 (6 bases). V was trimmed by 7 bases and J by 2 bases, leaving 16 bases between them. This CDR3 region has 15 residues. Germline values: CDR1 MNHEY, CDR2 SVGAGI.

The rearrangement joins TRBV6-5 to TRBJ1-4; TRBD1 aligns across 8 bases. The V gene's germline CDR1 is MNHEY and CDR2 SVGAGI. The CDR3 length is 14 residues. The V and J ends lost 6 bases and 3 bases, in that order; junction bases with no gene match: 3. CDR3 sequence reads: CASSRQGPNEKLFF. Here the CDR3 DNA reads TGTGCCAGCAGCCGACAGGGGCCTAATGAAAAACTGTTTTTT.

This chain's CDR3 is CASSLALQGGWVDEQFF. In DNA form, the CDR3 reads TGCGCCAGCAGCTTGGCCTTGCAGGGGGGCTGGGTCGATGAGCAGTTCTTC. The V call is TRBV5-1, the J call TRBJ2-1; possible D gene TRBD1, 7 bases. In germline, CDR1 is SGHRS, CDR2 YFSETQ. The CDR3 is 17 residues long. V dropped 0 bases and J dropped 8 bases, with 21 bases sitting between them.

CDR3: CSVGETGGNYGYTF. The CDR3 region has the DNA TGCAGCGTTGGGGAGACAGGGGGAAACTATGGCTACACCTTC. This chain connects TRBV29-1 to TRBJ1-2; 9 bases line up with TRBD1. CDR3 length: 14 amino acids. V was pared by 4 bases and J by 2 bases, with 5 bases of the junction left unmatched. The germline CDR1 and CDR2 sequences are SQVTM and ANQGSEA.

The rearrangement joins TRBV19 to TRBJ1-2; the match to TRBD1 covers 8 bases. Trimming cost V 7 bases and J 7 bases; bases outside gene matches: 11. There are 14 residues in the CDR3. Germline loops: CDR1 LNHDA, CDR2 SQIVND (reference sequence). The DNA for the CDR3 is TGTGCCAGTATTGAGACAGGGGCGCTATTTGGCTACACCTTC. Protein: CASIETGALFGYTF.

This chain uses TRBV28 with TRBJ1-1; 9 nucleotides agree with TRBD1. The V gene end was trimmed by 3 bases and the J gene end by 4 bases; junction bases not matched to a gene: 3. This CDR3 has 14 residues. CDR1 is MDHEN and CDR2 is SYDVKM in the germline V gene. The CDR3 coding sequence is TGTGCCAGCAGTTTCGGACAGGGGACCACTGAAGCTTTCTTT. Its translation: CASSFGQGTTEAFF.

The V gene is TRBV12-3 or TRBV12-4, the J gene TRBJ1-1; 7 bases agree with TRBD1. V shed 6 bases, J shed 6 bases, and the junction held 7 bases outside the gene matches. The CDR3 loop spans 13 amino acids. The CDR3 spells CASSRQTGAEAFF. CDR3 sequence (DNA): TGTGCCAGCAGCCGCCAAACAGGGGCTGAAGCTTTCTTT.

The chain couples TRBV2 to TRBJ1-1; D uncertain. Per the germline V gene, CDR1 is SNHLY and CDR2 is FYNNEI. CDR3 length equals 13 residues. The V gene lost 3 bases and the J gene lost 0 bases, with 5 bases spanning the gap. The CDR3 bases are TGTGCCAGCAGTGATAACTTGAACACTGAAGCTTTCTTT. Its protein is CASSDNLNTEAFF.

This chain uses TRBV27 with TRBJ1-2; 9 bases match TRBD1. The CDR3 has 15 residues. Germline-derived CDR1 and CDR2 are MNHEY and SMNVEV (reference sequence). Unmatched junction bases numbered 2, after V lost 2 bases and J lost 1 base. This chain's CDR3 is CASSLGQGFNYGYTF. Here the CDR3 DNA reads TGTGCCAGCAGTTTAGGACAGGGGTTTAACTATGGCTACACCTTC.

This chain joins TRBV7-3 and TRBJ2-1; TRBD2 agrees at 9 bases. There are 14 residues in the CDR3. The ends lost 2 bases at V and 9 bases at J; junction bases unmatched: 5. The germline gives CDR1 SGHTA, CDR2 FQGTGA. In DNA, the CDR3 is TGTGCCAGCAGCTTAGGGCGGGGGGGCCGTGAGCAGTTCTTC. Its translation: CASSLGRGGREQFF.